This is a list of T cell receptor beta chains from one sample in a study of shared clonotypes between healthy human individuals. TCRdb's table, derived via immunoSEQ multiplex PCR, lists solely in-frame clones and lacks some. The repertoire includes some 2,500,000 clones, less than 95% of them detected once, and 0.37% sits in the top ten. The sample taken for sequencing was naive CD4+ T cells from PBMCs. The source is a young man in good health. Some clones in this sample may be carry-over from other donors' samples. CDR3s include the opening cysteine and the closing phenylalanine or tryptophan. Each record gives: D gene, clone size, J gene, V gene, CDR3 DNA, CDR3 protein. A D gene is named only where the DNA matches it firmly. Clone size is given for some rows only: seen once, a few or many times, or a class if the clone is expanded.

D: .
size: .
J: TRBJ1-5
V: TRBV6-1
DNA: TGTGCCAGCACCCCGTTTATAGGTCCCCTCGCCCAGCATTTT
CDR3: CASTPFIGPLAQHF

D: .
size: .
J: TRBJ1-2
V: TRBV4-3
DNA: TGCGCCAGCAGCCAAGTTGCTACAACGGCCGGTGGCTACACCTTC
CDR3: CASSQVATTAGGYTF

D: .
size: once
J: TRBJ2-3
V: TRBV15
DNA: TGTGCCACCAGCAATCGTCCCGGGGCCACAGATACGCAGTATTTT
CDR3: CATSNRPGATDTQYF

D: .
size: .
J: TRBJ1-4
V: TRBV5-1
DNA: TGCGCCAGCAGCTTGGACAGGGTTAACAATGAAAAACTGTTTTTT
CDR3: CASSLDRVNNEKLFF

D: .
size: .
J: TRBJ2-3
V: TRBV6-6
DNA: TGTGCCAGCAGTTTTGGGGGCACAGATACGCAGTATTTT
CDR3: CASSFGGTDTQYF

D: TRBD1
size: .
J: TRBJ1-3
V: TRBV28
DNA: TGTGCCAGCAGTTCTACGGCCACAGGGGGCTCTGGAAACACCATATATTTT
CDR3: CASSSTATGGSGNTIYF

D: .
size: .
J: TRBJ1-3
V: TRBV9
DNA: TGTGCCAGCAGCGTAGCTCAGGGGCCCGGGGCTGAAACTGGAAACACCATATATTTT
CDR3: CASSVAQGPGAETGNTIYF

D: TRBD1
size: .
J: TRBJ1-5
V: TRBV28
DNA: TGTGCCAGCAGCCGGGACAGTCGTCAGCCCCAGCATTTT
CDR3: CASSRDSRQPQHF

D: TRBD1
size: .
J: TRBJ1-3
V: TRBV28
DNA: TGTGCCAGCAGATTCACCGGGACAGAGGGAAACACCATATATTTT
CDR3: CASRFTGTEGNTIYF

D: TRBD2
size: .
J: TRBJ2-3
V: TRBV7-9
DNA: TGTGCCGCGGGAGGCCTCACAGATACGCAGTATTTT
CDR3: CAAGGLTDTQYF

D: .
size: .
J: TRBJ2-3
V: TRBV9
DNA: TGTGCCAGCAGCCCGGACGGCTACACAGATACGCAGTATTTT
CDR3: CASSPDGYTDTQYF

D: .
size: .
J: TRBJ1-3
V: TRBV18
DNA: TGTGCCAGCTCACCATCAGGTAGAGGAAACACCATATATTTT
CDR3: CASSPSGRGNTIYF

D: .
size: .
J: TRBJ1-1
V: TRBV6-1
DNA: TGTGCCAGCAGTCCCCATGGGGGGTCGAACACTGAAGCTTTCTTT
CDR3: CASSPHGGSNTEAFF

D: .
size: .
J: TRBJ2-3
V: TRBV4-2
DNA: TGTGCCAGCAGCCCCAAGCGGCCTAGCACAGATACGCAGTATTTT
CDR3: CASSPKRPSTDTQYF

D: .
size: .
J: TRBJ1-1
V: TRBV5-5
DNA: TGTGCCAGCATTATCACGGGACACATGGGGAACACTGAAGCTTTCTTT
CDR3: CASIITGHMGNTEAFF

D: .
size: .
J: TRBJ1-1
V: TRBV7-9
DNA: TGTGCCAGCACCTCTCAAGGGGCGGCCTTAGACGGTGAAGCTTTCTTT
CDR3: CASTSQGAALDGEAFF

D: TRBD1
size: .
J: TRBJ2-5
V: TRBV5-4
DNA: TGTGCCAGCAGCGAGATGGGGACAGGGCAAGAGACCCAGTACTTC
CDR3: CASSEMGTGQETQYF

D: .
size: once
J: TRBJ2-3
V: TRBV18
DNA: TGTGCCAGCTCACCACTTAGGGTTAGGACAGATACGCAGTATTTT
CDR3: CASSPLRVRTDTQYF

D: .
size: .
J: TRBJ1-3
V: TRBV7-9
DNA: TGTGCCAGCAGCTTAGACAGAACTGGAAACACCATATATTTT
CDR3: CASSLDRTGNTIYF

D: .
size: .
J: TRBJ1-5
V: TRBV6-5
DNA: TGTGCCAGCAGTTACGCACGGGCTCAGCCCCAGCATTTT
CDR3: CASSYARAQPQHF

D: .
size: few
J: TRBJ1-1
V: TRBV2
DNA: TGTGCCAGCAGTGCCAGACAGTACATGAACACTGAAGCTTTCTTT
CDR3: CASSARQYMNTEAFF

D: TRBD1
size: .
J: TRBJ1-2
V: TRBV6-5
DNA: TGTGCCAGCAGTTACCTCCTGACAGGGGGCAATGGCTACACCTTC
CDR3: CASSYLLTGGNGYTF

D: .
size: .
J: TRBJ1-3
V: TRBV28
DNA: TGTGCCAGCAGTCCCCTTAAGGGAAACACCATATATTTT
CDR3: CASSPLKGNTIYF

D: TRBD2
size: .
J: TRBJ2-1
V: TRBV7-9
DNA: TGTGCCGGGCGGACTAGCGAAAGTCTCAATGAGCAGTTCTTC
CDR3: CAGRTSESLNEQFF

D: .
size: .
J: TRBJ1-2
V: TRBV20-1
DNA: TGCAGTGCCCCGCGGGTCCATGGCTACACCTTC
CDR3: CSAPRVHGYTF

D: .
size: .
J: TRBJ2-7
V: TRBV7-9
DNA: TGTGCCAGCAGCTCCGTGGGGTACGAGCAGTACTTC
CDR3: CASSSVGYEQYF

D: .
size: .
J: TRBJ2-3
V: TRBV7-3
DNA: TGTGCCAGCAGCTTCGGCCATCCCGGCACAGATACGCAGTATTTT
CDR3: CASSFGHPGTDTQYF

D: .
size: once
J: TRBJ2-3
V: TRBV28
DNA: TGTGCCAGCAGCGGGAAGGGTCTAGCTCGCACAGATACGCAGTATTTT
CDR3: CASSGKGLARTDTQYF

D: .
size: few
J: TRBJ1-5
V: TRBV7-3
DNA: TGTGCCAGCAGCTTAACTTGGGGTCAGCCCCAGCATTTT
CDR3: CASSLTWGQPQHF

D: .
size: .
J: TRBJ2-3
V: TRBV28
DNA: TGTGCCAGCATCGAAGGGCGGCCTGAGACAGATACGCAGTATTTT
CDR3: CASIEGRPETDTQYF

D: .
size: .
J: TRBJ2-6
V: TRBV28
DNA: TGTGCCAGCAGCCAGAGGGGAGGTACTGGGGCCAACGTCCTGACTTTC
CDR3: CASSQRGGTGANVLTF

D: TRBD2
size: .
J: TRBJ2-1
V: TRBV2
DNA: TGTGCCAGCTTGCTAGCGGGAGCGAATGAGCAGTTCTTC
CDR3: CASLLAGANEQFF

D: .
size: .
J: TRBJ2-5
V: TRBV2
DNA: TGTGCCAGCAGTGCCATGACTAGGTCAGAGACCCAGTACTTC
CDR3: CASSAMTRSETQYF

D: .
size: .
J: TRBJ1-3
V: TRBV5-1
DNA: TGCGCCAGCAGCTTGGGGGCTACAAAATCCTCTGGAAACACCATATATTTT
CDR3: CASSLGATKSSGNTIYF

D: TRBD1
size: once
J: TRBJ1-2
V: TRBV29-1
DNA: TGCAGCGTCAATAGGGACAGGGGTGTGGGTGGCTACACCTTC
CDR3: CSVNRDRGVGGYTF

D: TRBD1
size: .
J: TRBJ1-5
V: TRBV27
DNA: TGTGCCAGCAGATCTGGGGCAGGGGGAATGAATCAGCCCCAGCATTTT
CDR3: CASRSGAGGMNQPQHF

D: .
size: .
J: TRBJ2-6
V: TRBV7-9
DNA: TGTGCCAGCAGCTTTTTGGCGGGAACAGAGAGCTCTGGGGCCAACGTCCTGACTTTC
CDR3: CASSFLAGTESSGANVLTF

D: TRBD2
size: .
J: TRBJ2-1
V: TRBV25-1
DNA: TGTGCCAGCAGGCCCCTAGCGGGAGGGAACTACAATGAGCAGTTCTTC
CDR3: CASRPLAGGNYNEQFF

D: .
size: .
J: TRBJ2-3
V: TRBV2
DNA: TGTGCCAGCAGTGCCGGGACCACAGATACGCAGTATTTT
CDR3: CASSAGTTDTQYF

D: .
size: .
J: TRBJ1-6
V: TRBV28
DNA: TGTGCCTCCCTCCGGGGGGAGGTTGGTTCACCCCTCCACTTT
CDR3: CASLRGEVGSPLHF

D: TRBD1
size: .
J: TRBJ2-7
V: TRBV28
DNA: TGTGCCAGCCAACCGGGGGACAGGGCCTACGAGCAGTACTTC
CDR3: CASQPGDRAYEQYF

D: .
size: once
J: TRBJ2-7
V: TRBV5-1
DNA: TGCGCCAGCAGCTTGGCTAGTTGGCCTCGGGAGCAGTACTTC
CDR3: CASSLASWPREQYF

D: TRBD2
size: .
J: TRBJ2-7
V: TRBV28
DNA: TGTGCCAGCAGTTTAGGGACTAGCGGGAGTCGCGCCTACGAGCAGTACTTC
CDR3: CASSLGTSGSRAYEQYF

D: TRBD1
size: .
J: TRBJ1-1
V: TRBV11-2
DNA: TGTGCCAGCAGCGGTACAGGGGGCGGCGGAAACACTGAAGCTTTCTTT
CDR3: CASSGTGGGGNTEAFF

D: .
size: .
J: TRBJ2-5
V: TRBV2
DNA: TGTGCCAGCAGTCGGGACGCCCGGCGGGCGTACTTC
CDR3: CASSRDARRAYF

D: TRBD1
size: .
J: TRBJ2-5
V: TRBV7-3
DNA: TGTGCCAGCAGCCTAGGGGACAGGGACCAAGAGACCCAGTACTTC
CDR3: CASSLGDRDQETQYF

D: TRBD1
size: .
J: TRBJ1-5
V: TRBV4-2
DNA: TGTGCCAGCAGCCCGCCGACCAGGGGGCTTCAGCCCCAGCATTTT
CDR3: CASSPPTRGLQPQHF

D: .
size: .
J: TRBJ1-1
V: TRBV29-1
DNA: TGCAGCGGGAGTGGGGGGGCAAGTAGGGACACTGAAGCTTTCTTT
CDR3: CSGSGGASRDTEAFF

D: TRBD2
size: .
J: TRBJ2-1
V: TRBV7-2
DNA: TGTGCCAGCAGCTTGACTAGCGGGTTATACAATGAGCAGTTCTTC
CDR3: CASSLTSGLYNEQFF

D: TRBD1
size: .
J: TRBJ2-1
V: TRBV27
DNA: TGTGCCAGCGGAGAGGGGGCAGGACCTTACAATGAGCAGTTCTTC
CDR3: CASGEGAGPYNEQFF

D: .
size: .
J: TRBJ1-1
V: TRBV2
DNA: TGTGCCAGCAGACCCCCGCTGGCGTTGAACACTGAAGCTTTCTTT
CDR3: CASRPPLALNTEAFF

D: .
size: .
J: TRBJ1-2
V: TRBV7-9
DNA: TGTGCCAGCAGCTTAGACGTGGACGTTGCGTGGACCTTC
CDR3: CASSLDVDVAWTF

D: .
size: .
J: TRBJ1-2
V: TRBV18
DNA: TGTGCCAGCTCACGGGACCGGGATGGCTACACCTTC
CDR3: CASSRDRDGYTF

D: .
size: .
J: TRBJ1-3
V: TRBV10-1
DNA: TGCGCCAGCAGATTTCCGATCTCTGGAAACACCATATATTTT
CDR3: CASRFPISGNTIYF

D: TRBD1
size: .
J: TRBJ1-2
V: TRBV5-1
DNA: TGCGCCAGCAGCTTGGACAGGGGCGATGGCTACACCTTC
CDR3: CASSLDRGDGYTF

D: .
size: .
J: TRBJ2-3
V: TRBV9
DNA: TGTGCCAGCAGCGTAGCTTCCGGCACAGATACGCAGTATTTT
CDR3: CASSVASGTDTQYF

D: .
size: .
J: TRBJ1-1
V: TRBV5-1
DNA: TGCGCCAGCACATGGGGGGCAGACACTGAAGCTTTCTTT
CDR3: CASTWGADTEAFF

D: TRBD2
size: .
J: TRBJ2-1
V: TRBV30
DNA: TGTGCCTGGAGTGTACAATCCGGGACTAGTTCGTTCTTC
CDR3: CAWSVQSGTSSFF

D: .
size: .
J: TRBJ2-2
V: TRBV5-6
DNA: TGTGCCAGCAGCTTGGTGACGGTTGGGCGGGTCACCGGGGAGCTGTTTTTT
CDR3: CASSLVTVGRVTGELFF

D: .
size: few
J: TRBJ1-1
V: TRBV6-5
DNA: TGTGCCAGCAGCAGGGGTGACACTGAAGCTTTCTTT
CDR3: CASSRGDTEAFF